A selection of T cell receptor beta chains follows, all from one sample in a study of CD8+CD57+ T cells in acquired aplastic anemia. TCRdb called the reads again in MiXCR, with one record for every CDR3 protein. Of 220,000 or so distinct CDR3 sequences listed, around three fifths were seen once; the top ten hold 58%. The sequenced sample consisted of sorted CD4+, CD8+, or CD8+CD57+ T cells (not recorded which) from PBMCs. The origin of the receptors is a human donor with aplastic anemia. The CDR3 runs from the conserved cysteine through the conserved F or W. Each record gives: V gene, CDR3 protein.

V: TRBV2
CDR3: CASNEFPSRLFYEQYF

V: TRBV9
CDR3: CASSLGDLLGEQYF

V: TRBV20-1
CDR3: CSAPTREGYTF

V: TRBV6-5
CDR3: CASSYSHRANTEAFF

V: TRBV7-8
CDR3: CASSPTGGEQYF

V: TRBV20-1
CDR3: CSARPGIGAYEQYF

V: TRBV7-3
CDR3: CASSLNSDTEAFF

V: TRBV2
CDR3: CASRGRSGIANTGELFF

V: TRBV19
CDR3: CASSIDSSGANVLTF

V: TRBV4-1
CDR3: CASSQDQGTRYEQYF

V: TRBV7-2
CDR3: CASASSYNEQFF

V: TRBV20-1
CDR3: CSGGQGSTYNEQFF

V: TRBV20-1
CDR3: CSARVRGLAGRPLYNEQFF

V: TRBV15
CDR3: CATSRPFPGQGGLTEAFF

V: TRBV29-1
CDR3: CSVALREGNGYTF

V: TRBV7-2
CDR3: CASSSADRVGEQYF

V: TRBV5-1
CDR3: CASSPLLPGRTYEQYF

V: TRBV7-2
CDR3: CASSLGLAGSIRAEQYF

V: TRBV20-1
CDR3: CSAVSSGGNQETQYF

V: TRBV11-1
CDR3: CASSPGHRHGYTF

V: TRBV7-2
CDR3: CASSQTGRNTEAFF

V: TRBV19
CDR3: CTSKGTGELFF

V: TRBV15
CDR3: CATSRDGAGESPLHF

V: TRBV7-9
CDR3: CASSLGQGYRSPLHF

V: TRBV29-1
CDR3: CSVAGGQGPNEAFF

V: TRBV7-8
CDR3: CASSSVTSGTSGGYNEQFF

V: TRBV20-1
CDR3: CSARFQGLYTEAFF

V: TRBV7-8
CDR3: CASSQDGGRIFNEQFF

V: TRBV7-9
CDR3: CASSPGRGLAGNTIYF

V: TRBV2
CDR3: CASSGTGTNSPLHF

V: TRBV2
CDR3: CASSNGDMYNEQFF

V: TRBV6-1
CDR3: CASSENGGYLQETQYF

V: TRBV14
CDR3: CASSSRLATRTDTQYF

V: TRBV2
CDR3: CASKTGEAGELFF

V: TRBV10-3
CDR3: CAISPTGNTEAFF

V: TRBV7-8
CDR3: CASSRDRASTYEQYF

V: TRBV24-1
CDR3: CATSDPGQGGTNEKLFF

V: TRBV20-1
CDR3: CSAREQGRGYEQYF

V: TRBV4-2
CDR3: CASSQVPAGLGANVLTF

V: TRBV20-1
CDR3: CSARGQLAGLAEQYF

V: TRBV20-1
CDR3: CSARGGISLDEQFF

V: TRBV29-1
CDR3: CSARGPQGNTIYF

V: TRBV3-1
CDR3: CASSQDRGGRYEQYF

V: TRBV15
CDR3: CATSRNRDREQYF

V: TRBV4-3
CDR3: CASSPGTGEDSPLHF

V: TRBV10-3
CDR3: CAISGAESSYEQYF

V: TRBV2
CDR3: CASSLGGEGAGNTIYF

V: TRBV7-9
CDR3: CASSLTREHNEQFF

V: TRBV4-1
CDR3: CASSPREAGELFF